This T cell receptor (beta chain) was identified during a study of blood T cell repertoires in COVID-19. The sample holds one count of this clone. Some clones are missing from TCRdb's copy, which holds only in-frame ones; the method was immunoSEQ multiplex PCR. The repertoire includes roughly 350,000 clones, about 89% of them detected once, and over 6% sits in the top ten. Trimming pared 4 bases from V and 1 base from J, leaving 10 bases between. The CDR3 extends over 14 amino acids. Germline CDR1 is SGHRS and CDR2 is YFSETQ. V usage is TRBV5-1 and J usage is TRBJ2-3; the D gene is possibly TRBD2 (6 bases). The origin of this receptor is a woman aged 50 to 60 with COVID-19, enrolled during active disease. The sequencing input was peripheral blood. CDR3 in amino acids: CASSRLVGTDTQYF. CDR3 DNA sequence: TGCGCCAGCAGCAGACTAGTTGGCACAGATACGCAGTATTTT.